This T cell receptor beta chain was recovered during a study of blood T cells in healthy people across ages (dated by TCRdb to the mid-2010s). Context from the whole study: In model experiments, template switching captured about one uniquely barcoded TCR beta cDNA molecule for every two T cells. Using the same blood draw, the study looked at two additional independent replicas of 1 million unique cDNA reads for two donors, one aged 18 to 30 and the other aged 80 or older. The study measured age-related changes in TCR beta repertoire diversity using deep sequencing normalized with unique cDNA molecular identifiers. To avoid experimental bias, donors of different ages were randomly spread across the sequencing lanes. Donors were grouped into four age groups: young (average approximately 15 years), middle-aged (roughly 40), aged (around 62) and long-lived (about 89).

Paper-wide results and their limitations: The long-lived group showed more naive CD4+ T cells, fewer expanded clones and increased TCR diversity than the aged group, suggesting age selection. Because the CMV infection status of the donors was unknown, age-related changes in expanded clonotypes may potentially have been confounded. Bulk unsorted PBMC profiling prevented conclusive comparison of naive and antigen-experienced compartments. Estimates of total diversity based on one million sequenced T cells were considered lower bounds and underestimates. Observed TCR beta diversity per million T cells fell roughly linearly with age, and a significant reduction was already apparent by age approximately 40. Observed TCR beta diversity correlated strongly with the percentage of naive T cells measured by flow cytometry.

Library creation used 5' RACE. Sequencing took place on an Illumina HiSeq 2500. The second PCR ran for about 7 to 11 cycles and used a J-beta primer mix along with a sample-barcoded 5' primer. A unique molecular identifier was introduced onto each TCR beta cDNA molecule by a template-switch 5' adaptor carrying 12 random nucleotides. Each sample yielded at least 2.5 million CDR3-containing paired-end reads. The Mint cDNA synthesis kit, primed by a TRBC-specific oligonucleotide, was used to synthesize first-strand cDNA from all RNA. All cDNA was treated with uracil-DNA glycosylase and then went through a first 18-cycle PCR with the universal primers M1SS and BC2_uni_R. On the study's bioinformatics: Each sample was normalized by randomly selecting 1 million high-quality reads, each carrying a distinct molecular identifier. Reads with shared molecular identifiers were discarded instead of being binned into consensus sequences. MiTCR, with a Q25 quality threshold and the strictest error-elimination algorithm, was used for CDR3 identification, clonotype clustering and error correction. Lower-bound total TCR beta diversity was estimated with a nonparametric unseen species model using Euler transformation. Using fastp trimming at Q25 and MiXCR clonotype assembly, TCRdb reanalyzed the public sequencing data and kept in-frame beta chains. A single entry per CDR3 protein holds the most common genes and DNA from its merged rows. These V and J calls originate from TCRdb's pipeline instead of the authors' own analysis. The sample table lists fewer than 2,000,000 distinct CDR3 sequences, about 32% of them with a count of one. The ten largest clones capture 11% of the sample.

Spanning cysteine to phenylalanine, the CDR3 consists of 13 amino acids. Kept here is only the CDR3 DNA, which spans 39 bases and is read in frame from base 1. Cut back by 1 base and 0 bases, the V and J ends lie 7 bases apart. Sequences DFQATT (CDR1) and SNEGSKA (CDR2) are obtained from the germline V gene (reference sequence). Donors were a few dozen systemically healthy Caucasian individuals from Russia aged about 6 to 100 years. Roughly 10 milliliters of peripheral blood were collected from each donor into EDTA-treated Vacutainer tubes. Ficoll-Paque density-gradient centrifugation was used to isolate PBMCs, with at least 7 million obtained per sample. Trizol reagent was used to extract total RNA from PBMCs, with at least 6 micrograms per sample. For every donor, an aliquot of PBMCs went through flow cytometry to measure the percentages of naive CD45RAhigh/CD27high T cells. This clonotype showed up many times. Its specific antigen is unknown. There are no base qualities to consult, and no much larger clone falls within one base.

Specimen: blood. The sequence was obtained from a woman aged 25-40 years in good health. The chain is made from TRBV20-1 and TRBJ2-7; possibly the D gene is TRBD1, per 5 matching bases. In nucleotide form, the sequence is TGCAGTGCTAGAGGACAGACCTCCTACGAGCAGTACTTC. Its amino acids are CSARGQTSYEQYF.